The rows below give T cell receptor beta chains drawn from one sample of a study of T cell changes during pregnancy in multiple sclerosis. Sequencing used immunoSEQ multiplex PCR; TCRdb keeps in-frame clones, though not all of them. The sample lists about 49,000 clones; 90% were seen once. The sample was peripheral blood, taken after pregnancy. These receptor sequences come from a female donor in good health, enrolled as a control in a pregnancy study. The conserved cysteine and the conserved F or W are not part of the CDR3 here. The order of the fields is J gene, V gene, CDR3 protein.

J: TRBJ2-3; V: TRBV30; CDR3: AWSVPGTSDTDTQY
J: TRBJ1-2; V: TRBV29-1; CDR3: SVDQGGRNGYT
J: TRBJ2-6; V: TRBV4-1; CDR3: ASKFMQGLSGANVLT
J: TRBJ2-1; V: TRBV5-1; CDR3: ASSETSGSYNEQF
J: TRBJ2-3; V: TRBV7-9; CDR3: ASSTRTETDTQY
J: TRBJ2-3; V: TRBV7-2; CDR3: ASSFHQKSSGGAKDTQY
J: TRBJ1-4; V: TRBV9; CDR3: ASSGNRGGAFEKLF
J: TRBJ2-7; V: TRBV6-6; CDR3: ASRDIGSYEQY
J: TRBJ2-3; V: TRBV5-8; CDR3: ASRTGLAGGSPGDTQY
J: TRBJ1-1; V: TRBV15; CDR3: ATSPTRGGGTEAF
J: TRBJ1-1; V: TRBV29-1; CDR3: SAWDNLNTEAF
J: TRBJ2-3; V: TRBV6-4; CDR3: ASSDGEGGTDTQY
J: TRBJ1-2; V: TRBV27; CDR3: ASSLRTGPFANYGYT
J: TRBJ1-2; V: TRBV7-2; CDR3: ASSPGAQGLGYGYT
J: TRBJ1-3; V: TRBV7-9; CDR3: ASSLSGNTIY
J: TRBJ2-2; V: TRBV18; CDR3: ASSPVLTGELF
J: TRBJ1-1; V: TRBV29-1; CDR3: SAITANTEAF
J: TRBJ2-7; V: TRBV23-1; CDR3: ASSRQRNYEQY
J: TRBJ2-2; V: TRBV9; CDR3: ASSCMGAFTGELF
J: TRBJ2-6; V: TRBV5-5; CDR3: ASSSPGQGSGANVLT